What follows are 27 T cell receptor beta chains derived from one specimen sequenced in a study of cytomegalovirus exposure and HLA in healthy donors. The method was immunoSEQ multiplex PCR; TCRdb's version includes in-frame clones alone and lacks a portion of them. This sample has 170,000 or so clones, with more than 65% found just once. Sequencing was carried out using PBMCs. The receptors come from a woman under 30 in good health and CMV-seropositive.

The rearrangement uses TRBV27 and TRBJ2-2, with TRBD1 matching 8 bases. The CDR3 has 14 residues. The J segment lost 2 bases and the V segment lost 8 bases, leaving 4 bases of the junction unmatched. The germline gives CDR1 MNHEY, CDR2 SMNVEV (reference sequence). In nucleotides, the CDR3 is TGTGCCAGCGCGGGGACAGGAAACACCGGGGAGCTGTTTTTT. Translated: CASAGTGNTGELFF.

The rearrangement uses TRBV7-2 and TRBJ1-5, with 7 bases fitting TRBD1. This CDR3 has 15 amino acids. Looked up from germline, CDR1 is SGHTA and CDR2 is FQGNSA. The V and J ends lost 5 bases and 1 base, in that order; junction bases with no gene match: 5. The CDR3 region is CASSPGQLSNQPQHF. The CDR3 bases are TGTGCCAGCAGCCCGGGACAGCTCAGCAATCAGCCCCAGCATTTT.

This chain uses TRBV7-2 with TRBJ2-7, with 11 nucleotides matching TRBD1. The ends lost 2 bases at V and 4 bases at J; junction bases unmatched: 13. The CDR3 runs to 18 residues. CDR1 is SGHTA and CDR2 is FQGNSA in the germline V gene. CDR3 coding DNA: TGTGCCAGCAGCTTAAGAGTATTCGGGACAGGGGGGGGATACGAGCAGTACTTC. As protein: CASSLRVFGTGGGYEQYF.

Concerning this clone itself: The germline gene is not matched at one end of the junction; a read error may be the cause. This chain uses TRBV6-1 with TRBJ1-2; TRBD1 might be the D (5 bases). Per germline, CDR1 MNHNS and CDR2 SASEGT. The length of the CDR3 is 14 residues. CDR3 residues: CASREVAGIYGYTF. The CDR3 DNA sequence: TGTGCCAGCAGGGAAGTAGCAGGGATCTATGGCTACACCTTC.

The chain employs TRBV4-3 and TRBJ2-3; 8 nucleotides agree with TRBD2. The CDR3 totals 15 residues. The germline V gene encodes CDR1 LGHNA and CDR2 YSLEER. The J segment lost 2 bases and the V segment lost 6 bases, leaving 7 bases of the junction unmatched. For the CDR3, the DNA is TGCGCCAGCAGTCGTGGAGCGGGGGACACAGATACGCAGTATTTT. Translating it yields CASSRGAGDTDTQYF.

The gene calls are TRBV27 and TRBJ2-1; 9 positions agree with TRBD2. The CDR3 runs 14 residues. Unmatched junction bases numbered 6, after V lost 3 bases and J lost 9 bases. Germline V gene data show CDR1 as MNHEY and CDR2 as SMNVEV (reference sequence). The CDR3 DNA follows: TGTGCCAGCAGTTTGCGGGGGGGCCGAGGTGAGCAGTTCTTC. The encoded protein is CASSLRGGRGEQFF.

The rearrangement uses TRBV5-3 and TRBJ1-2; the match to TRBD1 covers 8 bases. TRBV5-3 is an ORF, with its function uncertain. V lost 10 bases and J lost 7; bases outside the gene matches: 21. The CDR3 sequence is 16 residues long. CDR3 loop: CALQRGQGPGGCGYTF. The DNA of the CDR3 is TGTGCCCTCCAGCGTGGACAGGGACCTGGCGGGTGTGGCTACACCTTC.

The chain combines TRBV18 with TRBJ1-2; 8 positions match TRBD1. CDR1 and CDR2 from the germline V gene are KGHSH and LQKENI. With 2 bases clipped from V and 3 bases from J, the junction kept 8 bases outside the gene matches. This CDR3 has 16 residues. CDR3 amino acids: CASSPELGQDHYGYTF. DNA for the CDR3: TGTGCCAGCTCACCAGAGTTGGGACAGGACCACTATGGCTACACCTTC.

V usage is TRBV6-6 and J usage is TRBJ2-7; 8 nucleotides line up with TRBD1. Germline V gene sequence: CDR1 MNHNY, CDR2 SVGAGI (reference sequence). V shed 0 bases and J 5 bases; nucleotides not matched to a gene: 3. The CDR3 has 14 amino acids. The CDR3 sequence is CASSYSQGANEQYF. DNA of the CDR3: TGTGCCAGCAGTTACTCGCAGGGGGCAAACGAGCAGTACTTC.

The chain couples TRBV6-1 to TRBJ1-4; D might be TRBD1 (5 bases). Germline loops: CDR1 MNHNS, CDR2 SASEGT. CDR3 length equals 12 residues. Trimming pared 8 bases from V and 2 bases from J, leaving 6 bases between. For the CDR3, the DNA is TGTGCCAGCGGGGGGACTAATGAAAAACTGTTTTTT. It specifies CASGGTNEKLFF.

With regard to this clone: The same CDR3 can be traced to other DNA sequences in this sample. The chain uses TRBV6-5 and TRBJ1-4; unclear D gene. Germline V gene lookup returns CDR1 MNHEY and CDR2 SVGAGI. CDR3 size: 13 residues. Trimming took 1 base from V and 6 from J, leaving 6 bases between them. The CDR3 is CASSYLGDEKLFF. CDR3 coding DNA: TGTGCCAGCAGTTACTTGGGAGATGAAAAACTGTTTTTT.

The chain has TRBV7-2 and TRBJ2-2, with 8 bases lining up with TRBD1. The CDR3 has 15 residues. Germline V gene lookup returns CDR1 SGHTA and CDR2 FQGNSA. V lost 5 bases and J lost 7; bases outside the gene matches: 9. Here the CDR3 DNA reads TGTGCCAGCAGCCCCCAGGGGGCGCGTTTCGGGGAGCTGTTTTTT. This translates into CASSPQGARFGELFF. Combining the CDR3 with reference TRBV7-2 and TRBJ2-2 gives the whole variable domain GAGVSQSPSNKVTEKGKDVELRCDPISGHTALYWYRQSLGQGLEFLIYFQGNSAPDKSGLPSDRFSAERTGGSVSTLTIQRTQQEDSAVYLCASSPQGARFGELFFGEGSRLTVL.

The rearrangement joins TRBV12-5 to TRBJ2-7; D unclear. V was clipped by 1 base and J by 3 bases, with 4 bases between them. The CDR3 has 12 amino acids. Germline CDR1 reads LGHNT; CDR2 reads FRNRAP. As DNA, the CDR3 is TGTGCTAGTGGTTTGGCCCGCTACGAGCAGTACTTC. Translating it yields CASGLARYEQYF.

A note on this clone: Different DNA sequences within this sample yield the same CDR3. CDR3 nucleotide sequence: TGTGCCAGCAGCTTAGGGACAGGGGATTCACCCCTCCACTTT. The encoded protein is CASSLGTGDSPLHF. The chain combines TRBV7-9 with TRBJ1-6, with TRBD1 identical over 9 bases. The V gene end was trimmed by 1 base and the J gene end by 8 bases; junction bases not matched to a gene: 0. CDR1 and CDR2 from the germline V gene are SEHNR and FQNEAQ (reference sequence). CDR3 length: 14 amino acids.

The chain couples TRBV4-1 to TRBJ2-7; 11 bases agree with TRBD2. CDR1 MGHRA and CDR2 YSYEKL come from the germline V gene. The CDR3 is made up of 20 amino acids. J was trimmed by 1 base and V by 6 bases; bases with no gene match: 20. The CDR3 reads CASSPWGPPLIAGGSYEQYF. Here the CDR3 DNA reads TGCGCCAGCAGTCCTTGGGGCCCTCCCCTGATAGCGGGGGGGTCCTACGAGCAGTACTTC.

The chain carries TRBV5-1 and TRBJ2-3, with D maybe TRBD1 (6 bases). The CDR3 is made up of 14 amino acids. CDR1 and CDR2 (germline): SGHRS, YFSETQ. V was shortened by 3 bases and J by 2 bases, with 10 bases between the two germline ends. CDR3 protein: CASSWAGDTDTQYF. DNA for the CDR3: TGCGCCAGCAGCTGGGCAGGGGACACAGATACGCAGTATTTT.

V and J are TRBV6-1 and TRBJ1-2; D remains ambiguous. The CDR3 spans 12 residues. Germline V lookup: CDR1 MNHNS, CDR2 SASEGT. The V end lost 5 bases, the J end lost 4 bases, and 8 bases lay between the germline ends. This chain's CDR3 is CASSLEGYGYTF. For the CDR3, the DNA is TGTGCCAGCAGTTTAGAGGGCTATGGCTACACCTTC.

A single count supports this clone. The V gene is TRBV5-5, the J gene TRBJ2-1, with D tentatively TRBD2 (6 bases). Trimming cost V 4 bases and J 4 bases, with 15 bases left between them. CDR3 length: 15 amino acids. CDR1 is SGHKS, CDR2 YYEKEE, per germline (reference sequence). This chain's CDR3 is CASSPGVLTYNEQFF. Here the CDR3 DNA reads TGTGCCAGCAGCCCGGGGGTCTTAACGTACAATGAGCAGTTCTTC. Full variable domain (rest looked up from reference TRBV5-5 and TRBJ2-1): DAGVTQSPTHLIKTRGQQVTLRCSPISGHKSVSWYQQVLGQGPQFIFQYYEKEERGRGNFPDRFSARQFPNYSSELNVNALLLGDSALYLCASSPGVLTYNEQFFGPGTRLTVL.

V is TRBV6-5 and J is TRBJ1-4; no definite D call. Germline CDR1 reads MNHEY; CDR2 reads SVGAGI. The CDR3 totals 16 residues. V lost 0 bases and J 0 bases, leaving 8 bases between the germline ends. The CDR3 sequence is CASSYSRRATNEKLFF. CDR3 sequence (DNA): TGTGCCAGCAGTTACTCGAGGCGGGCAACTAATGAAAAACTGTTTTTT.

The gene calls are TRBV6-6 and TRBJ2-2; a weak D match, TRBD1 (5 bases). V dropped 0 bases and J dropped 4 bases, with 9 bases sitting between them. Germline CDR1 is MNHNY and CDR2 is SVGAGI (reference sequence). The CDR3 extends over 15 amino acids. CDR3 in amino acids: CASSYSKGVTGELFF. In DNA, the CDR3 is TGTGCCAGCAGTTACTCGAAAGGGGTCACCGGGGAGCTGTTTTTT.

The chain couples TRBV5-1 to TRBJ2-4; the match to TRBD2 covers 14 bases. Germline V lookup: CDR1 SGHRS, CDR2 YFSETQ. The CDR3 contains 18 residues. J gave up 6 bases and V 0 bases, and 8 bases lay outside the gene matches. The CDR3 nucleotides are TGCGCCAGCAGCTTGGAGGGACTAGCGGGGGCCGGGGGAAACATTCAGTACTTC. Translating it yields CASSLEGLAGAGGNIQYF.

The rearrangement joins TRBV9 to TRBJ1-6, with TRBD1 identical over 8 bases. This CDR3 region has 15 residues. Germline loops: CDR1 SGDLS, CDR2 YYNGEE. V gave up 5 bases and J gave up 10 bases; unmatched junction bases: 11. CDR3 bases: TGTGCCAGCAGTCGACGGACAGGGCTAGGGTCACCCCTCCACTTT. This sequence encodes CASSRRTGLGSPLHF.

V is TRBV7-3 and J is TRBJ1-1; tentative D call: TRBD1 (5 bases). Looked up from germline, CDR1 is SGHTA and CDR2 is FQGTGA. The CDR3 is 15 residues long. Trimming removed 6 bases from V and 8 bases from J, with 22 bases in between. CDR3 sequence reads: CASRFSGASRREAFF. The CDR3 coding sequence is TGTGCCAGCAGGTTCAGCGGGGCCTCTAGACGAGAAGCTTTCTTT.

This clone was observed a few times. This sequence joins TRBV7-9 and TRBJ2-7; 11 bases line up with TRBD2. CDR1 and CDR2 from the germline V gene are SEHNR and FQNEAQ (reference sequence). The CDR3 has 12 amino acids. V dropped 10 bases and J dropped 6; count of bases not matched to a gene: 5. The CDR3: CATYTSGGEQYF. DNA for the CDR3: TGTGCCACATACACTAGCGGGGGCGAGCAGTACTTC.

The V and J genes are TRBV6-4 and TRBJ2-3; D is perhaps TRBD2 (6 bases). The V and J ends lost 3 bases and 0 bases respectively, with 10 bases between them. The CDR3 has 15 residues. Germline CDR1 is MRHNA and CDR2 is SNTAGT. The DNA for the CDR3 is TGTGCCAGCAGTGATTTCGGGGGTAGCACAGATACGCAGTATTTT. This gives the protein CASSDFGGSTDTQYF.

The chain combines TRBV2 with TRBJ2-2; 9 bases fit TRBD1. V shed 10 bases and J 4 bases; nucleotides not matched to a gene: 7. The germline V gene has CDR1 SNHLY and CDR2 FYNNEI. The CDR3 has 14 residues. The CDR3 loop is CATQTGGFTGELFF. The DNA of the CDR3 is TGTGCCACCCAGACAGGGGGGTTCACCGGGGAGCTGTTTTTT.

This sequence joins TRBV5-1 and TRBJ1-1, with D maybe TRBD1 (5 bases). V was pared by 4 bases and J by 3 bases, with 13 bases between. Looked up from germline, CDR1 is SGHRS and CDR2 is YFSETQ. The CDR3 has 14 residues. The CDR3 is CASSRVAGDTEAFF. The CDR3 DNA sequence: TGCGCCAGCAGCAGGGTGGCGGGGGACACTGAAGCTTTCTTT.